Listed below are T cell receptor beta chains from one sample, sequenced in a study of T cell responses to AZD1222 COVID-19 vaccine. Measured with immunoSEQ multiplex PCR; TCRdb has only the in-frame clones, and not every one. This sample has about 120,000 clones, with 85% to 90% found just once. The sample here was peripheral blood, taken on day 0 of AZD1222 vaccination. These receptors came from an adult in good health. Each CDR3 is given with its conserved first and last residue. Each record gives: V gene, D gene, clone size, J gene, CDR3 DNA, CDR3 protein. A D gene is named only where the DNA matches it firmly. Clone size is shown for a subset of rows, as once, few, many or a class of expanded clone.

v_gene: TRBV4-3
d_gene: -
abundance: once
j_gene: TRBJ1-5
CDR3nt: TGCGCCAGCAGCCAAGATGGACTCACCAATCAGCCCCAGCATTTT
CDR3aa: CASSQDGLTNQPQHF

v_gene: TRBV11-3
d_gene: TRBD1
abundance: -
j_gene: TRBJ1-1
CDR3nt: TGTGCCAGCAGCCTGGGACAGGGGGAGATGAACACTGAAGCTTTCTTT
CDR3aa: CASSLGQGEMNTEAFF

v_gene: TRBV5-1
d_gene: -
abundance: -
j_gene: TRBJ1-2
CDR3nt: TGCGCCAGCAGCTTGGGGCAGGGAAGACTCTATGGCTACACCTTC
CDR3aa: CASSLGQGRLYGYTF

v_gene: TRBV12-3/TRBV12-4
d_gene: -
abundance: -
j_gene: TRBJ2-5
CDR3nt: TGTGCCAGCAGTTTGGGACTGAAGGGGACCCAGTACTTC
CDR3aa: CASSLGLKGTQYF

v_gene: TRBV27
d_gene: -
abundance: once
j_gene: TRBJ2-1
CDR3nt: TGTGCCAGCAGTTTCGGGGGGACAGCTTACAATGAGCAGTTCTTC
CDR3aa: CASSFGGTAYNEQFF

v_gene: TRBV9
d_gene: TRBD1
abundance: once
j_gene: TRBJ1-2
CDR3nt: TGTGCCAGCCAGGGGGGGGCTAACTATGGCTACACCTTC
CDR3aa: CASQGGANYGYTF

v_gene: TRBV10-3
d_gene: -
abundance: -
j_gene: TRBJ2-3
CDR3nt: TGTGCCATCAGCAGCGGCCCTAGCACAGATACGCAGTATTTT
CDR3aa: CAISSGPSTDTQYF

v_gene: TRBV6-2/TRBV6-3
d_gene: -
abundance: -
j_gene: TRBJ2-7
CDR3nt: TGTGCCAGCAGTTACTCGCTCGAATCATCAGGCCACGAGCAGTACTTC
CDR3aa: CASSYSLESSGHEQYF

v_gene: TRBV5-6
d_gene: -
abundance: -
j_gene: TRBJ2-7
CDR3nt: TGTGCCAGCAGCTTGGCCAGTAAACCCTACGAGCAGTACTTC
CDR3aa: CASSLASKPYEQYF

v_gene: TRBV28
d_gene: TRBD1
abundance: -
j_gene: TRBJ1-5
CDR3nt: TGTGCCAGCAGTCTCGGACAGGGACGCCAGCCCCAGCATTTT
CDR3aa: CASSLGQGRQPQHF

v_gene: TRBV18
d_gene: -
abundance: -
j_gene: TRBJ1-5
CDR3nt: TGTGCCAGCTCACCGGGAAATAGCAATCAGCCCCAGCATTTT
CDR3aa: CASSPGNSNQPQHF

v_gene: TRBV7-6
d_gene: -
abundance: once
j_gene: TRBJ1-5
CDR3nt: TGTGCCAGCAGCCAGCGGCCAGTCGGTAATCAGCCCCAGCATTTT
CDR3aa: CASSQRPVGNQPQHF

v_gene: TRBV9
d_gene: -
abundance: once
j_gene: TRBJ1-1
CDR3nt: TGTGCCAGCAGCGGGGGGCAGGTCCCCGACACTGAAGCTTTCTTT
CDR3aa: CASSGGQVPDTEAFF

v_gene: TRBV4-1
d_gene: TRBD1
abundance: -
j_gene: TRBJ2-4
CDR3nt: TGCGCCAGCAGCTTGGCGGGACAGGGGGCGAACATTCAGTACTTC
CDR3aa: CASSLAGQGANIQYF

v_gene: TRBV11-2
d_gene: -
abundance: once
j_gene: TRBJ1-4
CDR3nt: TGTGCCAGCAGCTTGGGCAGAGTGTCCCCAACTAATGAAAAACTGTTTTTT
CDR3aa: CASSLGRVSPTNEKLFF

v_gene: TRBV18
d_gene: -
abundance: -
j_gene: TRBJ1-4
CDR3nt: TGTGCCAGCTCACCAGGGGCAACTAATGAAAAACTGTTTTTT
CDR3aa: CASSPGATNEKLFF

v_gene: TRBV2
d_gene: -
abundance: -
j_gene: TRBJ2-1
CDR3nt: TGTGCCAGCAAGCTAGCCGTCAATGAGCAGTTCTTC
CDR3aa: CASKLAVNEQFF

v_gene: TRBV3-1/TRBV3-2
d_gene: -
abundance: -
j_gene: TRBJ2-3
CDR3nt: TGTGCCAGCGGCACGGGCACAGATACGCAGTATTTT
CDR3aa: CASGTGTDTQYF

v_gene: TRBV5-6
d_gene: TRBD2
abundance: -
j_gene: TRBJ2-1
CDR3nt: TGTGCCAGCAGCTTGGAGCTAGCGGGGGGGTACTCCTACAATGAGCAGTTCTTC
CDR3aa: CASSLELAGGYSYNEQFF

v_gene: TRBV19
d_gene: TRBD1
abundance: -
j_gene: TRBJ1-6
CDR3nt: TGTGCCAGTGATACAGGGGGAAATTCACCCCTCCACTTT
CDR3aa: CASDTGGNSPLHF

v_gene: TRBV20-1
d_gene: TRBD1
abundance: -
j_gene: TRBJ1-5
CDR3nt: TGCAGTGCTAGTCTCCCGACGGGACAGAATCAGCCCCAGCATTTT
CDR3aa: CSASLPTGQNQPQHF

v_gene: TRBV7-9
d_gene: -
abundance: -
j_gene: TRBJ1-1
CDR3nt: TGTGCCAGCAGCTCGGGAAATGAAGCTTTCTTT
CDR3aa: CASSSGNEAFF

v_gene: TRBV14
d_gene: -
abundance: -
j_gene: TRBJ1-2
CDR3nt: TGTGCCAGCAGCCAACAGACAGGCCTGGGTGGCTACACCTTC
CDR3aa: CASSQQTGLGGYTF

v_gene: TRBV28
d_gene: -
abundance: once
j_gene: TRBJ1-1
CDR3nt: TGTGCCAGCAGCGCAACGGGGGTGAACACTGAAGCTTTCTTT
CDR3aa: CASSATGVNTEAFF

v_gene: TRBV5-1
d_gene: -
abundance: -
j_gene: TRBJ2-3
CDR3nt: TGCGCCAGCAGCGGAGGGGATAGCACAGATACGCAGTATTTT
CDR3aa: CASSGGDSTDTQYF

v_gene: TRBV6-2/TRBV6-3
d_gene: -
abundance: -
j_gene: TRBJ1-1
CDR3nt: TGTGCCAGCAGTAAACAGGGAGCGTCCACTGAAGCTTTCTTT
CDR3aa: CASSKQGASTEAFF

v_gene: TRBV15
d_gene: -
abundance: -
j_gene: TRBJ1-4
CDR3nt: TGTGCCACCAGCAGAGATCGAGATTTTAATGAAAAACTGTTTTTT
CDR3aa: CATSRDRDFNEKLFF

v_gene: TRBV7-6
d_gene: TRBD1
abundance: -
j_gene: TRBJ2-1
CDR3nt: TGTGCCAGCAGCCCCAGGCTCGGGACAGCATACAATGAGCAGTTCTTC
CDR3aa: CASSPRLGTAYNEQFF

v_gene: TRBV5-1
d_gene: TRBD1
abundance: -
j_gene: TRBJ1-6
CDR3nt: TGCGCCAGCAGAGCGGACAGGGTGGAAAATTCACCCCTCCACTTT
CDR3aa: CASRADRVENSPLHF

v_gene: TRBV21-1
d_gene: -
abundance: once
j_gene: TRBJ1-4
CDR3nt: TGTGCCAGCAGCGTACTCCAGGGGGCGCAGGGAAAACTGTTTTTT
CDR3aa: CASSVLQGAQGKLFF

v_gene: TRBV20-1
d_gene: -
abundance: -
j_gene: TRBJ1-6
CDR3nt: TGCAGTGCGAGTTTCCCGACCAGCTCCTATAATTCACCCCTCCACTTT
CDR3aa: CSASFPTSSYNSPLHF

v_gene: TRBV27
d_gene: -
abundance: -
j_gene: TRBJ1-2
CDR3nt: TGTGCCAGCATTCTTCCAGACATTAGCTATGGCTACACCTTC
CDR3aa: CASILPDISYGYTF

v_gene: TRBV7-2
d_gene: -
abundance: once
j_gene: TRBJ1-3
CDR3nt: TGTGCCAGCAGCCCGGGGGCAGGGCTCGGAAACACCATATATTTT
CDR3aa: CASSPGAGLGNTIYF

v_gene: TRBV3-1/TRBV3-2
d_gene: -
abundance: -
j_gene: TRBJ2-6
CDR3nt: TGTGCCAGCAGCCAAGGCTGGTCTGGGGCCAACGTCCTGACTTTC
CDR3aa: CASSQGWSGANVLTF

v_gene: TRBV24-1
d_gene: -
abundance: -
j_gene: TRBJ2-5
CDR3nt: TGTGCCACCAGCGATTCGGGACACCTAAGGGAGACCCAGTACTTC
CDR3aa: CATSDSGHLRETQYF

v_gene: TRBV6-5
d_gene: TRBD1
abundance: -
j_gene: TRBJ2-7
CDR3nt: TGTGCCAGCACGAACTCAGGGGGCGCATTCGAGCAGTACTTC
CDR3aa: CASTNSGGAFEQYF

v_gene: TRBV2
d_gene: -
abundance: -
j_gene: TRBJ2-2
CDR3nt: TGTGCCAGCAGTAGGACTCTTCTGAACACCGGGGAGCTGTTTTTT
CDR3aa: CASSRTLLNTGELFF

v_gene: TRBV9
d_gene: -
abundance: -
j_gene: TRBJ1-1
CDR3nt: TGTGCCAGCAGCACTACACAGGGACGTGGCACTGAAGCTTTCTTT
CDR3aa: CASSTTQGRGTEAFF

v_gene: TRBV5-5
d_gene: -
abundance: -
j_gene: TRBJ1-1
CDR3nt: TGTGCCAGCAGCTTTGTGAAGAGCACGAACACTGAAGCTTTCTTT
CDR3aa: CASSFVKSTNTEAFF

v_gene: TRBV5-8
d_gene: TRBD1
abundance: -
j_gene: TRBJ1-4
CDR3nt: TGTGCCAGCAGCATTGGACAGGGGGCGGGAGAAAAACTGTTTTTT
CDR3aa: CASSIGQGAGEKLFF

v_gene: TRBV19
d_gene: -
abundance: -
j_gene: TRBJ1-1
CDR3nt: TGTGCCAGTACCCTACATATGAACACTGAAGCTTTCTTT
CDR3aa: CASTLHMNTEAFF

v_gene: TRBV10-1
d_gene: -
abundance: -
j_gene: TRBJ1-6
CDR3nt: TGCGCCAGCAGTTTGATTGGGGGAGCGCTGAATTCACCCCTCCACTTT
CDR3aa: CASSLIGGALNSPLHF

v_gene: TRBV4-3
d_gene: -
abundance: few
j_gene: TRBJ1-2
CDR3nt: TGCGCCAGCAGCCTCGTAGCCGGGGGCAACTATGGCTACACCTTC
CDR3aa: CASSLVAGGNYGYTF

v_gene: TRBV4-3
d_gene: -
abundance: -
j_gene: TRBJ1-6
CDR3nt: TGCGCCAGCAGCCAAGAGTCGGCCAGTTATAATTCACCCCTCCACTTT
CDR3aa: CASSQESASYNSPLHF

v_gene: TRBV9
d_gene: TRBD2
abundance: -
j_gene: TRBJ2-3
CDR3nt: TGTGCCAGCAGCAGCGGGGGAAACACAGATACGCAGTATTTT
CDR3aa: CASSSGGNTDTQYF

v_gene: TRBV5-1
d_gene: TRBD1
abundance: -
j_gene: TRBJ2-7
CDR3nt: TGCGCCAGCAGCACGGGACAGGGGACCGGTGAGCAGTACTTC
CDR3aa: CASSTGQGTGEQYF